These 30 T cell receptor beta chains were sequenced from one sample in a study of tumor-infiltrating lymphocytes in primary liver carcinoma (dated by TCRdb to about 2017). Instrument on record: Illumina HiSeq 2500. TCRbeta-specific cDNA was reverse-transcribed from 500 to 550 ng total RNA using a constant-region primer and ProtoScript II reverse transcriptase. Construction of the TCRbeta libraries relied on three nested rounds of multiplex PCR, following a slightly modified ARM-PCR procedure. The first two PCR rounds used multiplex TRBV1-TRBV30 forward primers with a Cbeta reverse primer, each for about 10 cycles. The public sequencing data were trimmed at Q25 with fastp and processed into clonotypes with MiXCR by TCRdb, which kept only in-frame beta chains. Records with the same CDR3 protein are collapsed into one entry carrying the most frequent genes and DNA. The sample profile shows about 20,000 distinct CDR3 sequences; 65% to 85% of them were found once. Approximately 40% of the sample lies in the top ten.

Total RNA and DNA were co-extracted from around 18-30 mg of bulk tissue with the AllPrep DNA/RNA mini kit, without cell sorting. Sample: liver tumor tissue from sampling region 1. The cell subset or site label on this specimen signifies: tumor region T1, superior pole. Receptor source: a man aged 35-49 years with primary liver carcinoma and hepatitis B virus infection.

A note on this clonotype: This may arise from a read error, as a much more abundant clone is one base away. This chain connects TRBV12-3 or TRBV12-4 to TRBJ2-1; TRBD2 matches at 7 bases. After removal of 9 bases from V and 2 bases from J, the junction contained 10 bases not matched to a gene. This CDR3 is 15 amino acids long. The CDR3 DNA reads TGTGCCAGAAGCCCCGGACTAGGGGCCTACAATGAGCAGTTCTTC. Amino acids: CARSPGLGAYNEQFF.

The rearrangement uses TRBV29-1 and TRBJ2-3, with 7 positions matching TRBD2. From germline, CDR1 is SQVTM and CDR2 ANQGSEA. This CDR3 spans 15 amino acids. Unmatched junction bases numbered 13, after V lost 5 bases and J lost 5 bases. For the CDR3, the DNA is TGCAGCGTTTCCGGGAATAGCGGGTTCATAGATACGCAGTATTTT. Translated, it gives CSVSGNSGFIDTQYF.

As for this clonotype: One end of the junction varies from germline; a read error may be responsible. The rearrangement joins TRBV29-1 to TRBJ2-7, with D possibly being TRBD2 (5 bases). The CDR3 runs 14 residues. The germline CDR1 and CDR2 sequences are SQVTM and ANQGSEA. The CDR3 DNA sequence: TGCAGCGTTGTTTCAGTGGGAGCATTCTACAAGCAGTACTTC. Amino acid sequence: CSVVSVGAFYKQYF.

For this clonotype: A much larger clone is a single base away; this may be a read error. V usage is TRBV9 and J usage is TRBJ2-7, with TRBD2 matching 7 bases. V dropped 7 bases and J dropped 5; count of bases not matched to a gene: 6. The CDR3 runs 12 residues. Germline CDR1 SGDLS, CDR2 YYNGEE. The CDR3 spells CASWGGRNEQYF. For the CDR3, the DNA is TGTGCCAGCTGGGGGGGTAGGAACGAGCAGTACTTC.

This clonotype has a single count. The conserved phenylalanine or tryptophan normally closing the CDR3 is absent here, so this likely arose from a read error. This rearrangement joins TRBV11-2 to TRBJ2-1; the D gene is possibly TRBD1 (6 bases). The CDR3 is 16 residues long. Germline lookup yields CDR1 SGHAT and CDR2 FQNNGV. V was pared by 6 bases and J by 3 bases, with 18 bases between. In DNA, the CDR3 is TGTGCCAGCAGTAAAGGGGGACGTAGCTACTACAATGAGCAGTTCTTA. It specifies CASSKGGRSYYNEQFL.

V gene TRBV10-3 combines with J gene TRBJ2-3; D possibly corresponds to TRBD1 (6 bases). Between the trimmed V and J ends, which lost 8 bases and 2 bases, there was a span of 14 bases. The CDR3 has 14 residues. CDR1 is ENHRY, CDR2 SYGVKD, per germline. CDR3 DNA sequence: TGTGCCATCGGGGCAGGGGTTATCACAGATACGCAGTATTTT. Its translation is CAIGAGVITDTQYF.

About this clonotype: One base away lies a much larger clone, so this may be a sequencing read error. The chain carries TRBV9 and TRBJ1-3; D gene ambiguous. Germline V gene sequence: CDR1 SGDLS, CDR2 YYNGEE. There are 13 residues in the CDR3. DNA of the CDR3: TGTGCCAGCAGCGTAGGGGATGGAAACGCCATATATTTT. Protein sequence: CASSVGDGNAIYF.

With regard to this clonotype: The missing conserved phenylalanine or tryptophan at the end of this CDR3 makes a read error likely. CDR3 DNA: TGTGCCAGCAGCCCCTCCCACAGTGGGCAGTTCCTC. It is translated as CASSPSHSGQFL. The chain recombines TRBV11-2 with TRBJ2-1; D is unresolved. Trimming shortened V by 5 bases and J by 12 bases, and 14 bases separated the two germline ends. CDR3 length: 12 amino acids. The germline V gene encodes CDR1 SGHAT and CDR2 FQNNGV.

A word on this clonotype: Its ends do not fully match the called genes, so a read error is possible. V usage is TRBV10-3 and J usage is TRBJ1-5; D unresolved. Germline values: CDR1 ENHRY, CDR2 SYGVKD. This CDR3 region has 14 residues. CDR3 region: CAISKYEGAQPQHF. The CDR3 nucleotides are TGTGCCATCAGTAAGTATGAGGGCGCTCAGCCTCAGCATTTT.

As concerns this clonotype: The germline gene is not matched at one end of the junction; a read error may be the cause. The chain uses TRBV12-3 or TRBV12-4 and TRBJ2-2, with 7 bases aligning to TRBD1. This CDR3 spans 13 amino acids. The CDR3: CASSGHSTGELFF. CDR3 sequence (DNA): TGTGCCAGCAGCGGCCACTCCACAGGGGAACTGTTTTTT.

This clonotype came up many times. This chain links TRBV11-2 with TRBJ2-7; the D is unclear. Germline CDR1 SGHAT, CDR2 FQNNGV. The V end was cut by 2 bases, the J end by 0 bases, with 8 bases between. This CDR3 comprises 14 residues. CDR3 coding DNA: TGTGCCAGCAGCTTACTGGTGCTCTCCTACGAGCAGTACTTC. It translates to CASSLLVLSYEQYF.

The rearrangement joins TRBV29-1 to TRBJ1-2; D may be TRBD1 (6 bases). Germline CDR1 and CDR2: SQVTM and ANQGSEA. This CDR3 spans 13 amino acids. The V gene lost 4 bases and the J gene lost 4 bases, with 13 bases spanning the gap. In nucleotides, the CDR3 is TGCAGCGTTGCCGTCAGGGGCGGCTATGGCTACACCTTC. It specifies CSVAVRGGYGYTF.

A remark on this clonotype: One end of the junction varies from germline; a read error may be responsible. The chain uses TRBV4-1 and TRBJ1-2; possible D gene TRBD1, 5 bases. Germline V gene data show CDR1 as MGHRA and CDR2 as YSYEKL. This CDR3 has 14 amino acids. CDR3 sequence (DNA): TGCGCCTGCAGCCAAGGGGATAGGAACCATGGCTACACCTTC. It encodes CACSQGDRNHGYTF.

This clonotype was seen a few times. One base away lies a much larger clone, so this may be a sequencing read error. This rearrangement joins TRBV25-1 to TRBJ2-3; the match to TRBD1 covers 9 bases. Trimming took 4 bases from V and 2 from J; bases not matched to a gene: 7. This CDR3 is 16 amino acids long. Germline values: CDR1 MGHDK, CDR2 SYGVNS. The CDR3 coding sequence is TGTGCCAGCAGTGGATTCTGGGACAGGGACACAGATACGCAGTATTTT. It codes for CASSGFWDRDTDTQYF.

Remarks on this clonotype: An end of the junction differs from the germline gene, which may be a read error. The chain uses TRBV11-2 and TRBJ2-3; D gene ambiguous. This CDR3 has 17 amino acids. Germline loops: CDR1 SGHAT, CDR2 FQNNGV. The CDR3 is CASKARREGKTTDTQYF. CDR3 sequence (DNA): TGCGCCAGCAAGGCAAGACGTGAAGGGAAGACCACAGATACGCAGTATTTT.

In regard to this clonotype: Relative to the germline gene, one junction end is altered; a read error may explain this. This chain links TRBV7-9 with TRBJ1-2, with D unclear. The germline V gene has CDR1 SEHNR and CDR2 FQNEAQ (reference sequence). There are 16 residues in the CDR3. CDR3 nucleotides: TGTGCCAGCAGCCCCGAGGGCAGGCTGTCCCGGTATGGCTACATTTTC. It yields the protein CASSPEGRLSRYGYIF. The full variable domain, in which reference TRBV7-9 and TRBJ1-2 provide the parts outside the CDR3, is DTGVSQNPRHKITKRGQNVTFRCDPISEHNRLYWYRQTLGQGPEFLTYFQNEAQLEKSRLLSDRFSAERPKGSFSTLEIQRTEQGDSAMYLCASSPEGRLSRYGYIFGSGTRLTVV.

This chain joins TRBV10-3 and TRBJ1-2; the D is unclear. Germline CDR1 is ENHRY and CDR2 is SYGVKD. Between the trimmed V and J ends, which lost 7 bases and 14 bases, there was a span of 23 bases. The CDR3 covers 13 residues. CDR3 sequence reads: CAITGQVNYDYTF. CDR3 DNA sequence: TGTGCCATCACTGGGCAGGTTAACTATGACTATACCTTC.

The chain employs TRBV4-2 and TRBJ1-4, with D perhaps TRBD1 (5 bases). Trimming took 11 bases from V and 13 from J, leaving 23 bases between them. The germline gives CDR1 LGHNA, CDR2 YNFKEQ. This CDR3 has 13 residues. CDR3 sequence reads: CAYSQDGGGGLFF. CDR3 DNA: TGTGCCTACAGCCAAGATGGGGGTGGCGGACTGTTTTTT.

About this clonotype: The conserved closing phenylalanine or tryptophan is absent in this CDR3, likely reflecting a read error. The CDR3 DNA reads as TGTGCCAACAGTTTGCCAGGGCTGCAGCAGTTCTTA. Translation gives CANSLPGLQQFL. The chain is built from TRBV28 and TRBJ2-1; possible D gene TRBD1, 5 bases. CDR1 MDHEN and CDR2 SYDVKM come from the germline V gene. The CDR3 is 12 residues long.

Worth noting for this clonotype: Because it lacks the conserved phenylalanine or tryptophan at the end, this CDR3 is likely a read error. V and J are TRBV11-2 and TRBJ1-4, with D perhaps TRBD1 (5 bases). The V gene's germline CDR1 is SGHAT and CDR2 FQNNGV. The germline V and J ends were trimmed by 5 bases and 14 bases, with 15 bases remaining between them. CDR3 length equals 12 residues. CDR3 residues: CASSPWRGKLFS. CDR3 coding DNA: TGTGCCAGCAGCCCCTGGAGGGGAAAGCTGTTTTCT.

With respect to this clonotype: One junction end disagrees with the germline gene, perhaps due to a read error. The J gene is TRBJ2-1, the V gene TRBV4-1; D not resolved. CDR3 length: 15 amino acids. Germline CDR1 reads MGHRA; CDR2 reads YSYEKL. Written as DNA, the CDR3 is TGCACCAGTAGCCCGCTCGGTAACAACGACAATGAGCAGTTCTTC. Protein sequence: CTSSPLGNNDNEQFF.

About this clonotype itself: One end of the junction fails to match germline, which may point to a read error. The rearrangement links TRBV11-2 to TRBJ1-1; D perhaps matches TRBD1 (5 bases). The CDR3 spans 14 residues. Germline V gene data show CDR1 as SGHAT and CDR2 as FQNNGV. DNA of the CDR3: TGTGGCAGCATTGCTGGCAGGGTGAACACTGAAGCTTTCTTT. Amino acids: CGSIAGRVNTEAFF.

As concerns this clonotype: Mismatch with germline at one junction end may stem from a read error. The V call is TRBV6-6, the J call TRBJ1-1; D unresolved. The V gene's germline CDR1 is MNHNY and CDR2 SVGAGI (reference sequence). The CDR3 covers 13 residues. CDR3 bases: TGTACCAGCAGCCCCCCCTCTGACACTAAAGCTTCCTTT. As protein: CTSSPPSDTKASF.

CDR3 DNA: TGTACTAGCAGCTTAAGGGTGCTCGGTCAGCCCCAGCATTTT. This sequence encodes CTSSLRVLGQPQHF. The genes are TRBV11-2 and TRBJ1-5; no firm D call. CDR1 is SGHAT, CDR2 FQNNGV, per germline. There are 14 residues in the CDR3.

About this clonotype: An end of the junction does not agree with germline; a read error may underlie this. The chain combines TRBV11-2 with TRBJ2-5; 9 positions match TRBD1. This CDR3 has 16 amino acids. Germline CDR1 reads SGHAT; CDR2 reads FQNNGV. The DNA of the CDR3 is TGTGCTAGCAACCAAACTCCTGACAGGGGGAAAGAGACCCAGTACTTC. The encoded protein is CASNQTPDRGKETQYF.

A remark on this clonotype: A much larger clone differs from this one at a single base, so this may be a read error. The chain employs TRBV9 and TRBJ2-7, with TRBD1 matching 10 bases. V lost 0 bases and J lost 5; bases outside the gene matches: 11. CDR1 and CDR2 from the germline V gene are SGDLS and YYNGEE. The CDR3 has 17 amino acids. The CDR3 nucleotides read TGTGCCAGCAGCGTAGGGTCAGGGACAGGGGCCCCCCACGAGCAGTACTTC. This encodes CASSVGSGTGAPHEQYF.

This clonotype was detected only once. One end of the junction varies from germline; a read error may be responsible. V is TRBV28 and J is TRBJ2-7; TRBD2 might be the D (7 bases). From germline, CDR1 is MDHEN and CDR2 SYDVKM. The CDR3 covers 17 residues. The CDR3 loop reads CVSSPPVGGGPSDEQYF. The CDR3 nucleotides are TGTGTCAGCAGTCCCCCTGTAGGGGGAGGGCCCTCCGATGAGCAGTACTTC.

Within the sample, this clonotype is medium-sized. The J gene is TRBJ2-5, the V gene TRBV29-1, with D possibly TRBD1 on 6 matching bases. V was trimmed by 3 bases and J by 1 base, leaving 9 bases between them. CDR3 length equals 13 residues. The germline gives CDR1 SQVTM, CDR2 ANQGSEA. Here the CDR3 DNA reads TGCAGCGTTGACAGGGGTTTCCAAGAGACCCAGTACTTC. As protein: CSVDRGFQETQYF.

The chain joins TRBV30 to TRBJ2-7; 7 bases are shared with TRBD2. The germline V gene encodes CDR1 GTSNPN and CDR2 SVGIG (reference sequence). V was pared by 0 bases and J by 13 bases, with 18 bases of the junction left unmatched. The CDR3 is 15 amino acids. CDR3 amino acids: CAWSVGGSSVYVHYF. The CDR3 region has the DNA TGTGCCTGGAGTGTCGGCGGGAGCTCGGTCTACGTGCACTACTTC.

The V call is TRBV11-2, the J call TRBJ2-5, with a weak D call TRBD1 (6 bases). V was shortened by 2 bases and J by 5 bases, with 18 bases between the two germline ends. Germline values: CDR1 SGHAT, CDR2 FQNNGV. The CDR3 runs 16 residues. The CDR3 bases are TGTGCCAGCAGCTTAACGGCATGGGGGCTCGGGGAGACCCAGTACTTC. Residues: CASSLTAWGLGETQYF.